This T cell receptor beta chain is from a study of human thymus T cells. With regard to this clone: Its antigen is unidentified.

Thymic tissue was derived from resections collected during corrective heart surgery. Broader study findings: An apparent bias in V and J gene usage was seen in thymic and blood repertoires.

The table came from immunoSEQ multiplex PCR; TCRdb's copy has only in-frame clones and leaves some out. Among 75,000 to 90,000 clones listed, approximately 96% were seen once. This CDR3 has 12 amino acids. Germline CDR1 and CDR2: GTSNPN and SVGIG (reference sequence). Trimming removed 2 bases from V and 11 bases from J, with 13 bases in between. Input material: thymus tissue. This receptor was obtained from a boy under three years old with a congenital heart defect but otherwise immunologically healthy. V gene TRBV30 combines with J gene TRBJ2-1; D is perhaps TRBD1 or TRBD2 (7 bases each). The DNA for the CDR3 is TGTGCCTGGAGTCAGGGGGGGGGCCAGCAGTTCTTC. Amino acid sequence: CAWSQGGGQQFF. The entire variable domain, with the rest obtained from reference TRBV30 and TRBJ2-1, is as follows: SQTIHQWPATLVQPVGSPLSLECTVEGTSNPNLYWYRQAAGRGLQLLFYSVGIGQISSEVPQNLSASRPQDRQFILSSKKLLLSDSGFYLCAWSQGGGQQFFGPGTRLTVL.